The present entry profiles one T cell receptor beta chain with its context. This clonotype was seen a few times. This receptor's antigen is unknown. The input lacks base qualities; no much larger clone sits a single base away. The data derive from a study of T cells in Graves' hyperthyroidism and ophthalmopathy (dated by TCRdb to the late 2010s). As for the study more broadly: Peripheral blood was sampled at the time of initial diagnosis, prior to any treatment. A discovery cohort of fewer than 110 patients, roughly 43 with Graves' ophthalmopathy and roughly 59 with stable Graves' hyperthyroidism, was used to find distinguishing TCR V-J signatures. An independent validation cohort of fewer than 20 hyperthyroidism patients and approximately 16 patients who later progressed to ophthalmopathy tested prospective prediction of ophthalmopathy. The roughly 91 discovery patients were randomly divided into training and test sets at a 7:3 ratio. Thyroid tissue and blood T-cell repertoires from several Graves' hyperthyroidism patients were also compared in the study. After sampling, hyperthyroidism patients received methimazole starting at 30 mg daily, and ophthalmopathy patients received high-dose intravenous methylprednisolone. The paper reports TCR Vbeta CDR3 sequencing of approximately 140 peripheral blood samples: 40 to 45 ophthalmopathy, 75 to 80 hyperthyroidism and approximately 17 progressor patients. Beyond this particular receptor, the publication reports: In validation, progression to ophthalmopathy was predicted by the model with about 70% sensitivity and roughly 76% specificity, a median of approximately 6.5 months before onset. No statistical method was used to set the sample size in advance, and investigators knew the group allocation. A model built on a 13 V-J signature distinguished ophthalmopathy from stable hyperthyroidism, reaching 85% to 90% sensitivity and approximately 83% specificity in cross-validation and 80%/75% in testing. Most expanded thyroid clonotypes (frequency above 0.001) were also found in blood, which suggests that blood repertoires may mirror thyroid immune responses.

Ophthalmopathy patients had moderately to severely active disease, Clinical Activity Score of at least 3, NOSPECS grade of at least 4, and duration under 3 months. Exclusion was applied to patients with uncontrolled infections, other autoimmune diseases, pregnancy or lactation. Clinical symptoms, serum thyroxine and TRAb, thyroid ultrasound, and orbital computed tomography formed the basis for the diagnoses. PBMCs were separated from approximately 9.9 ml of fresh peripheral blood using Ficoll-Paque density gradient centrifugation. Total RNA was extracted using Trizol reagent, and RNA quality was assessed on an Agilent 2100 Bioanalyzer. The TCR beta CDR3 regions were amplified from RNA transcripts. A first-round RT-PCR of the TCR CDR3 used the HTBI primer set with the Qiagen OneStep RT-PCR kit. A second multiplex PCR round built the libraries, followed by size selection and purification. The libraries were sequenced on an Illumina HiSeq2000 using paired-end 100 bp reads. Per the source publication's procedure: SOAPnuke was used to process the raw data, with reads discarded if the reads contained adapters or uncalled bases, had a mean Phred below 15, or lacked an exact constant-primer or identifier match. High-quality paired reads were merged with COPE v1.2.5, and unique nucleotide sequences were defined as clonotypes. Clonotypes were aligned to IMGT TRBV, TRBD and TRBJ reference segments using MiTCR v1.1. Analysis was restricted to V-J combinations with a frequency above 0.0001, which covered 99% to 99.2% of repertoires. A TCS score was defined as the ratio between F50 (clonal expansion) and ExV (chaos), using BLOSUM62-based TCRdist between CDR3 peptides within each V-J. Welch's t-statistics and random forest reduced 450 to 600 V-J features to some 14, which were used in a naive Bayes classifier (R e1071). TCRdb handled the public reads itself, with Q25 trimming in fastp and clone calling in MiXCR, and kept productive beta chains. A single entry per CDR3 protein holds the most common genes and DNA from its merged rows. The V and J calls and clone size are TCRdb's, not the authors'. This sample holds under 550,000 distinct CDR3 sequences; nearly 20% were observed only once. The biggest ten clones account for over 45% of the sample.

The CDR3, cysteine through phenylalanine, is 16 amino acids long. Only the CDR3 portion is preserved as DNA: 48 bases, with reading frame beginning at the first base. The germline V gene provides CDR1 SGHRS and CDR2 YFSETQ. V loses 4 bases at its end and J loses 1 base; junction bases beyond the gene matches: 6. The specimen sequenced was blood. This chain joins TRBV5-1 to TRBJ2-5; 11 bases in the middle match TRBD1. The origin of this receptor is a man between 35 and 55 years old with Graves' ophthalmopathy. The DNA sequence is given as TGCGCCAGCAGCCCCTGGACAGGGGGCTTCCAAGAGACCCAGTACTTC. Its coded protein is CASSPWTGGFQETQYF. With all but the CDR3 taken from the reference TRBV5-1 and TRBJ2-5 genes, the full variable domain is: KAGVTQTPRYLIKTRGQQVTLSCSPISGHRSVSWYQQTPGQGLQFLFEYFSETQRNKGNFPGRFSGRQFSNSRSEMNVSTLELGDSALYLCASSPWTGGFQETQYFGPGTRLLVL.